One T cell receptor (beta chain) is described in this entry. This record comes from a study of blood T cell repertoires in COVID-19. Study in general: Acute and convalescent COVID-19 samples came from the United States, Italy and Spain. T cells, B-cell-depleted T cells, or PBMCs supplied cDNA or gDNA.

There are 16 residues in the CDR3. V lost 2 bases and J lost 3; bases outside the gene matches: 9. From germline, CDR1 is KGHSH and CDR2 LQKENI. As processed by the authors: Nucleated cell number was recorded as an estimate derived from reference gene primer amplification. The repertoire was sequenced with immunoSEQ multiplex PCR; TCRdb's copy has only in-frame clones and lacks some. The V and J calls and the clone size are those of that table, but D and trimming were determined from the DNA. In the table there are around 200,000 clones, roughly 90% of which are singletons. This receptor was obtained from a man in his 70s with active or convalescent COVID-19. This rearrangement joins TRBV18 to TRBJ2-7; 8 bases map to TRBD1. Sequences were obtained from peripheral blood. The CDR3 spells CASSPYPGRGHYEQYF. For the CDR3, the DNA is TGTGCCAGCTCACCATACCCAGGCAGGGGGCACTACGAGCAGTACTTC.